This T cell receptor beta chain appears in the sequencing data of a study of high-grade serous ovarian cancer treatment subgroups. Study-wide background: Mean per sample: around 14,000 reads, about 7,000 unique TCR beta rearrangements.

Whole-study results and caveats: Same-patient tumor repertoires overlapped at about 0.095 to 0.79; different patients barely overlapped. Repertoire analysis covered CDR3 alone, not CDR1 or CDR2. Higher neoantigen levels went with greater TCR clonal relatedness.

Tumor samples were obtained before definitive surgery or chemotherapy. Profiling relied on immunoSEQ multiplex PCR, and the TCRdb table lists in-frame clones only, not all of them. The sample includes 30,000 to 40,000 clones, approximately 81% of them seen just once. The CDR3 runs to 17 residues. V was pared by 4 bases and J by 3 bases, with 21 bases between. Germline CDR1 and CDR2: LGHNA and YSLEER. A word on this clone: Antigen specificity is unknown.

The rearrangement joins TRBV4-3 to TRBJ1-1, with D perhaps matching TRBD1 (5 bases). Sequencing was carried out using tumor tissue. This TCR was recovered from a human donor with high-grade serous ovarian cancer. CDR3 nucleotides: TGCGCCAGCAGCCCATCAGGAAGACAGTCTGGGGACACTGAAGCTTTCTTT. The encoded protein is CASSPSGRQSGDTEAFF.